This T cell receptor beta chain is from a study of cytomegalovirus exposure and HLA in healthy donors. Donors counted as nominally healthy when sampled, yet unrecorded immune exposures were likely. The length of the CDR3 is 13 residues. V was cut by 7 bases and J by 1 base, with 11 bases left in between. In germline, CDR1 is SGHDT, CDR2 YYEEEE. The PCR ran on 60 Vbeta and 13 Jbeta primers. The method was immunoSEQ multiplex PCR; TCRdb's version includes in-frame clones alone and lacks a portion of them. The repertoire consists of about 190,000 clones, with approximately 80% occurring once and the leading ten covering about 2%. As concerns this clone: Its antigen remains unknown.

Study-level results: The study recorded 164 TCR beta chains that were cytomegalovirus-associated.

The TCR comes from a woman in her twenties or thirties in good health and CMV-seronegative. The specimen sequenced was PBMCs. The chain is built from TRBV5-6 and TRBJ2-5, with TRBD1 as a possible D gene (6 bases). CDR3 nucleotide sequence: TGTGCCAGCCGGACAGTAAGCCAAGAGACCCAGTACTTC. Amino acids: CASRTVSQETQYF.